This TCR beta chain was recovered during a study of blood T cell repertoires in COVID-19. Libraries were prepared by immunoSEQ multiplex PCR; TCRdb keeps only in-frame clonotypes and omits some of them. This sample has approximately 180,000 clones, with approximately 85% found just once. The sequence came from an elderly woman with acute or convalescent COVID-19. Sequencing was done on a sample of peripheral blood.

CDR3 residues: CASSKEEGTEYSNQPQHF. In nucleotides, the CDR3 is TGTGCCAGCAGCAAAGAGGAGGGGACGGAGTATAGCAATCAGCCCCAGCATTTT. The rearrangement links TRBV21-1 to TRBJ1-5. TRBV21-1 is termed a pseudogene. The length of the CDR3 is 18 residues.